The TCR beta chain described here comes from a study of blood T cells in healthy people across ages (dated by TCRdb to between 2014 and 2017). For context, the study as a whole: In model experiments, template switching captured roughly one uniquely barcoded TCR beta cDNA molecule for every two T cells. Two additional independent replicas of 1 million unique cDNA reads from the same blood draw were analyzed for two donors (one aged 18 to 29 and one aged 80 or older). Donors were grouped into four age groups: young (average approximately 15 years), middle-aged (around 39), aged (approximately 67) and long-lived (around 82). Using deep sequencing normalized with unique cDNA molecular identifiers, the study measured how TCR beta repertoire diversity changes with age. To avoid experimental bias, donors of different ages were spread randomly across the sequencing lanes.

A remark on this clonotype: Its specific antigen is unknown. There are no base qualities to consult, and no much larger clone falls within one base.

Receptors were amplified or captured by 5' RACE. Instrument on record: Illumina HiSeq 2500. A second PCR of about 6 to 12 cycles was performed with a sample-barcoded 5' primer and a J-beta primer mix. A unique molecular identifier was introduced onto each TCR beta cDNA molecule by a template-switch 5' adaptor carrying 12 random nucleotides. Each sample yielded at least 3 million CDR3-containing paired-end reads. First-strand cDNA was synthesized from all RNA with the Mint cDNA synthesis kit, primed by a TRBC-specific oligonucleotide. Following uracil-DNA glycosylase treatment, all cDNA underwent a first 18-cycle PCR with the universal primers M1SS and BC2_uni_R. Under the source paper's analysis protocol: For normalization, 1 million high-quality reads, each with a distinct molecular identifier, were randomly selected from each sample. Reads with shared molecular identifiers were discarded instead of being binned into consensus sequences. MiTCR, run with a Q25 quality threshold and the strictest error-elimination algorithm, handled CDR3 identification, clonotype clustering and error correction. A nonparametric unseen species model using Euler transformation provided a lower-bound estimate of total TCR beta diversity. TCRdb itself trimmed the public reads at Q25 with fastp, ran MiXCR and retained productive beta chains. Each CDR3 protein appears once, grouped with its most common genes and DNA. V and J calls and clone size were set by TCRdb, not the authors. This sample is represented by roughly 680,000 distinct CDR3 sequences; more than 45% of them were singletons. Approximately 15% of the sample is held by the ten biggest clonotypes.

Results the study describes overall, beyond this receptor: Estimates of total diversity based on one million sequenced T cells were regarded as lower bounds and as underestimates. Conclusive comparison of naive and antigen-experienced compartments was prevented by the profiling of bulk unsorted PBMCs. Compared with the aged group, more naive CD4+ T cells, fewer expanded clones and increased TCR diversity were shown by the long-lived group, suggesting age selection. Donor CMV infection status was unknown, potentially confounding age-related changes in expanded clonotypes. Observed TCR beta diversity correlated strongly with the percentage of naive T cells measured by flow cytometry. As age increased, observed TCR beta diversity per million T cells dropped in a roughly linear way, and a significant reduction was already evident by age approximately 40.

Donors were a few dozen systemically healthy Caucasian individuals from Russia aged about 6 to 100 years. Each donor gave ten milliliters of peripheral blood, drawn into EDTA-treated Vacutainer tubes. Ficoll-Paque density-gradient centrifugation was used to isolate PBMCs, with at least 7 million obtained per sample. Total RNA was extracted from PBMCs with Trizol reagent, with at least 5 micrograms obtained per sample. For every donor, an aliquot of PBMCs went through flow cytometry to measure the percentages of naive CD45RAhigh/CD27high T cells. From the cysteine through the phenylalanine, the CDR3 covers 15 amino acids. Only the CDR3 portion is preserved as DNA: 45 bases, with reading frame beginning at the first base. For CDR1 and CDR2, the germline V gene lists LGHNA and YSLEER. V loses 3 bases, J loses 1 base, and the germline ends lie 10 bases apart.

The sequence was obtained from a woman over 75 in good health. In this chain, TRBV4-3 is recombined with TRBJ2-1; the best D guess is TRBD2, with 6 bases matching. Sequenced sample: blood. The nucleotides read TGCGCCAGCAGCCAGGGAGGTTGGTCCTACAATGAGCAGTTCTTC. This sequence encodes CASSQGGWSYNEQFF.